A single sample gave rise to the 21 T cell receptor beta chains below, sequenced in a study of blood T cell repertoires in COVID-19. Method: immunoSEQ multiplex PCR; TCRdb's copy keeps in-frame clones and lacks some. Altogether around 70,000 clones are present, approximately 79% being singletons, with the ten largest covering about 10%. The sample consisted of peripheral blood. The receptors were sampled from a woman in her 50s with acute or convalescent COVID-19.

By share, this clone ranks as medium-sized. In DNA, the CDR3 is TGCGCCAGCAGCCAAGAGAGTCAGAGGAGTTTAAACACCGGGGAGCTGTTTTTT. Translation gives CASSQESQRSLNTGELFF. The V gene is TRBV4-3, the J gene TRBJ2-2; D unresolved. There are 18 residues in the CDR3. The V end was cut by 0 bases, the J end by 2 bases, with 16 bases between. From germline, CDR1 is LGHNA and CDR2 YSLEER.

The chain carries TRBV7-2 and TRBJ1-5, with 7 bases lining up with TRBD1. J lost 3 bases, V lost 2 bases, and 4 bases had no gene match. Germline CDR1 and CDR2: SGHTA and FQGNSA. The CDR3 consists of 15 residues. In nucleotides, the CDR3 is TGTGCCAGCAGCTTACGACAGGGCCTCAATCAGCCCCAGCATTTT. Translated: CASSLRQGLNQPQHF.

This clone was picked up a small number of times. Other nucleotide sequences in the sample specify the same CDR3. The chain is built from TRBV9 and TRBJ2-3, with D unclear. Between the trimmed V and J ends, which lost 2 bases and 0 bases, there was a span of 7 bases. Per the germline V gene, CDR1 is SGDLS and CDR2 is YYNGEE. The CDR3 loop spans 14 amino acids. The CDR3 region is CASSVEPSTDTQYF. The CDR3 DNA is TGTGCCAGCAGCGTGGAGCCAAGCACAGATACGCAGTATTTT.

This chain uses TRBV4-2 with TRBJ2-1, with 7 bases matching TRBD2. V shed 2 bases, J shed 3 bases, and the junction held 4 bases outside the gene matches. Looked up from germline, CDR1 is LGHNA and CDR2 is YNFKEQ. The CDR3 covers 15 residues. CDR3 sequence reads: CASSQTSDNYNEQFF. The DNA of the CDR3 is TGTGCCAGCAGCCAAACTAGCGATAACTACAATGAGCAGTTCTTC.

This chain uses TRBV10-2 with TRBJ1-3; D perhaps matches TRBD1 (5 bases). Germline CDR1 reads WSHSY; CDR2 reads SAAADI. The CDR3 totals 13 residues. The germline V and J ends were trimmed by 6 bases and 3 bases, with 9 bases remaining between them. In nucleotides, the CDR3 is TGCGCCAGCAGCCCGACAGTTGGAAACACCATATATTTT. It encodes CASSPTVGNTIYF.

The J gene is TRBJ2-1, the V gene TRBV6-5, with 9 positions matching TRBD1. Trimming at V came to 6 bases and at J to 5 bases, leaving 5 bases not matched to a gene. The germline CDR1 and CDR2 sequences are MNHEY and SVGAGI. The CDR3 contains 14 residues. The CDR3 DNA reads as TGTGCCAGCAGCAGACAGGGGGGGGACAATGAGCAGTTCTTC. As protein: CASSRQGGDNEQFF.

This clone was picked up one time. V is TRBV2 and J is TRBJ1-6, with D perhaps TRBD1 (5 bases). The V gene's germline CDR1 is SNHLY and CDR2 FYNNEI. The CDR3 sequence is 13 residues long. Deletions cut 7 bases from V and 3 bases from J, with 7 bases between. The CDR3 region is CASTDNYNSPLHF. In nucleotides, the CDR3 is TGTGCCAGCACGGACAACTATAATTCACCCCTCCACTTT.

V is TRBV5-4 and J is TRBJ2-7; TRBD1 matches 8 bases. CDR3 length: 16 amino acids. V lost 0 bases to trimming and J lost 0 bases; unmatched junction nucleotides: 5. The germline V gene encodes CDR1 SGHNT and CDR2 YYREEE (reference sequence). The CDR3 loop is CASSLGPDRDSYEQYF. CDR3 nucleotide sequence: TGTGCCAGCAGCTTGGGACCGGACAGGGACTCCTACGAGCAGTACTTC.

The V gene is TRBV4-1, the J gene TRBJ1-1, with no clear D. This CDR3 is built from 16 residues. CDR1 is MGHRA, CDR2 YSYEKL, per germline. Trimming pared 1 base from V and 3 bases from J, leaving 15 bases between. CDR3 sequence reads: CASSQGETRIDTEAFF. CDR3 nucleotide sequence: TGCGCCAGCAGCCAAGGCGAAACTAGGATAGACACTGAAGCTTTCTTT.

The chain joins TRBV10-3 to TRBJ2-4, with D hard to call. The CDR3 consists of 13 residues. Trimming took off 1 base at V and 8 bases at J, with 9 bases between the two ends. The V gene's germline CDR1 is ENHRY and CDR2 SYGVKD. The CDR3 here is CAISEFSSDIQYF. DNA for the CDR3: TGTGCCATCAGTGAGTTCAGTTCAGACATTCAGTACTTC.

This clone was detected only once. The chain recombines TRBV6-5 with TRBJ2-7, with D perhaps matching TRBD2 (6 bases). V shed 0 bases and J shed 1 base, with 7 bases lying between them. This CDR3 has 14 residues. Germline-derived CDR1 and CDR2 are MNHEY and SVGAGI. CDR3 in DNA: TGTGCCAGCAGTTACTCGACTAGATCCTACGAGCAGTACTTC. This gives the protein CASSYSTRSYEQYF.

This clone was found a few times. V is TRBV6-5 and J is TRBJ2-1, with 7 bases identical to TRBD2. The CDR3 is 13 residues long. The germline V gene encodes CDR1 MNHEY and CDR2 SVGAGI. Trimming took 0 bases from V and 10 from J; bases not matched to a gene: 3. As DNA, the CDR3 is TGTGCCAGCAGTTACTCGGGCGGGGGAGAGCAGTTCTTC. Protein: CASSYSGGGEQFF.

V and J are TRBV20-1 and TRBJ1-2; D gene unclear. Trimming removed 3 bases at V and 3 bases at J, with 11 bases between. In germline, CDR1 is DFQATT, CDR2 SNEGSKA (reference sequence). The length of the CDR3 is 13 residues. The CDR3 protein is CSASGGVDYGYTF. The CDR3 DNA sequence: TGCAGTGCTAGTGGCGGGGTGGACTATGGCTACACCTTC.

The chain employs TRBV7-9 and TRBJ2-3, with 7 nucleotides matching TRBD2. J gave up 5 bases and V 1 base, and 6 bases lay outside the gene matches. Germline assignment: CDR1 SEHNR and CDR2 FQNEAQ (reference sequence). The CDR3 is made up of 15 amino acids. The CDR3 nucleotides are TGTGCCAGCAGCTTAGGTGCTAGCGGTGTAGATACGCAGTATTTT. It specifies CASSLGASGVDTQYF.

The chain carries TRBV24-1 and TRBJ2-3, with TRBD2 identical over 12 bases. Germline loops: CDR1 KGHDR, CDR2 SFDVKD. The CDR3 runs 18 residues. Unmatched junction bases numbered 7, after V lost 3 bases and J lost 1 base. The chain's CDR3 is CATSDATSGSRGTDTQYF. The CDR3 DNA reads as TGTGCCACCAGTGATGCGACTAGCGGGAGTCGGGGCACAGATACGCAGTATTTT.

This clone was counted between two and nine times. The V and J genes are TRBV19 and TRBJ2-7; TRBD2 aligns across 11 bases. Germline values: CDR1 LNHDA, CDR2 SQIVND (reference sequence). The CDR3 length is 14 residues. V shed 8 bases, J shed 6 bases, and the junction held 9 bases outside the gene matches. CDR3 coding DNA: TGTGCCAGTCGAGAGGGGGGACTAGCGGTCGAGCAGTACTTC. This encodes CASREGGLAVEQYF.

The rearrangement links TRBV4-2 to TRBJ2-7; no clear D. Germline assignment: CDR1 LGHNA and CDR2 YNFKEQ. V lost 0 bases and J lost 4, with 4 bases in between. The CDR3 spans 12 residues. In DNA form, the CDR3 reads TGTGCCAGCAGCCAAGAATCTTACGAGCAGTACTTC. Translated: CASSQESYEQYF.

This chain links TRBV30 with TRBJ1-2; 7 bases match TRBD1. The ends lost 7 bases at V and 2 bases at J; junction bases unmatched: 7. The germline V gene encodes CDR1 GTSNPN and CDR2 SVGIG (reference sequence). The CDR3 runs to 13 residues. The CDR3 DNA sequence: TGTGCCTCCGGACAGGTCCGAAACTATGGCTACACCTTC. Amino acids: CASGQVRNYGYTF. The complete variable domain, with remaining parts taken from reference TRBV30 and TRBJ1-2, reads SQTIHQWPATLVQPVGSPLSLECTVEGTSNPNLYWYRQAAGRGLQLLFYSVGIGQISSEVPQNLSASRPQDRQFILSSKKLLLSDSGFYLCASGQVRNYGYTFGSGTRLTVV.

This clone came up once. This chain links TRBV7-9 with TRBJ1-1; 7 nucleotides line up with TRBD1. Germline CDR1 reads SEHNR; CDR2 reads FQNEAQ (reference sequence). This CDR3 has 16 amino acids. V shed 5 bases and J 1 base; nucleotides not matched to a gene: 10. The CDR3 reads CASSLRDSFWNTEAFF. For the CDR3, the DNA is TGTGCCAGCAGCCTGCGGGACAGTTTCTGGAACACTGAAGCTTTCTTT.

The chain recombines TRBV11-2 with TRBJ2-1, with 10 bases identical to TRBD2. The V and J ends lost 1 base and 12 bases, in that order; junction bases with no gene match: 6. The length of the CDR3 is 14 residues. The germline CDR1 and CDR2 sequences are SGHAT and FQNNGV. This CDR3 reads CASSLGLAGARQFF. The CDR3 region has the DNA TGTGCCAGCAGCTTAGGTCTAGCGGGGGCCAGGCAGTTCTTC.

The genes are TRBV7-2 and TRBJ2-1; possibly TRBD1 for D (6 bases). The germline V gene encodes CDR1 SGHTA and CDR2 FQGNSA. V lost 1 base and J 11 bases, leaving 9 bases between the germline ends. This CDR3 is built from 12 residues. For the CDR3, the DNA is TGTGCCAGCAGCTTAGACAGGGATAAGCAGTTCTTC. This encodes CASSLDRDKQFF.